These 26 T cell receptor beta chains were all obtained from the same sample, sequenced in a study of blood T cell repertoires in COVID-19. The repertoire was sequenced with immunoSEQ multiplex PCR; TCRdb's copy has only in-frame clones and lacks some. The sample records 200,000 to 250,000 clones, around nine tenths being singletons. Sequencing was performed on PBMCs or T cells enriched from blood (not recorded which). Source of these receptors: a woman in her twenties or thirties who had been exposed to COVID-19.

The sample holds a few counts of this clone. The genes are TRBV28 and TRBJ1-2; tentatively, D is TRBD1 (5 bases). Germline V gene lookup returns CDR1 MDHEN and CDR2 SYDVKM. The V gene lost 5 bases and the J gene lost 4 bases, with 14 bases spanning the gap. The CDR3 sequence is 14 residues long. Here the CDR3 reads CASSLRTLAYGYTF. The CDR3 nucleotides are TGTGCCAGCAGTCTGAGGACATTGGCCTATGGCTACACCTTC.

The gene calls are TRBV18 and TRBJ2-3; possibly TRBD2 for D (6 bases). CDR1 and CDR2 (germline): KGHSH, LQKENI. This CDR3 is built from 15 residues. The V gene lost 1 base and the J gene lost 0 bases, with 8 bases spanning the gap. CDR3 sequence (DNA): TGTGCCAGCTCACCACTGGGACTCAGCACAGATACGCAGTATTTT. It translates to CASSPLGLSTDTQYF.

This clone was observed a single time. The chain combines TRBV5-1 with TRBJ2-1; TRBD2 agrees at 8 bases. The V gene end was trimmed by 1 base and the J gene end by 5 bases; junction bases not matched to a gene: 5. Germline CDR1 is SGHRS and CDR2 is YFSETQ. The CDR3 runs 15 residues. The CDR3 DNA sequence: TGCGCCAGCAGCTTGAGCAGCGGGAGTCACAATGAGCAGTTCTTC. Amino acids: CASSLSSGSHNEQFF.

The genes are TRBV18 and TRBJ2-7, with 13 nucleotides matching TRBD2. This CDR3 contains 16 residues. V lost 3 bases, J lost 0 bases, and 2 bases stayed unmatched. CDR1 and CDR2 (germline): KGHSH, LQKENI. CDR3 DNA: TGTGCCAGCTCACCTGGGACTAGCGGGATCTCCTACGAGCAGTACTTC. Amino acids: CASSPGTSGISYEQYF.

Here the CDR3 reads CASSSRQGFGNTIYF. The CDR3 DNA is TGTGCCAGCAGCTCTCGCCAGGGATTTGGAAACACCATATATTTT. V gene TRBV7-2 combines with J gene TRBJ1-3; tentative D call: TRBD1 (5 bases). Germline V gene lookup returns CDR1 SGHTA and CDR2 FQGNSA. CDR3 length: 15 residues. Trimming cost V 4 bases and J 3 bases, with 13 bases left between them.

This sequence joins TRBV7-3 and TRBJ2-2; D perhaps matches TRBD1 (5 bases). The CDR3 sequence is 18 residues long. The germline V gene encodes CDR1 SGHTA and CDR2 FQGTGA. V was shortened by 5 bases and J by 0 bases, with 19 bases between the two germline ends. This chain's CDR3 is CASSPRGAQLTNTGELFF. The CDR3 DNA sequence: TGTGCCAGCAGCCCCCGTGGGGCCCAGCTCACGAACACCGGGGAGCTGTTTTTT.

The chain combines TRBV19 with TRBJ2-1; TRBD1 matches 9 bases. Losses at the gene ends were 5 bases for V and 7 bases for J; bases not matched to a gene: 12. The germline V gene encodes CDR1 LNHDA and CDR2 SQIVND (reference sequence). The CDR3 is made up of 16 amino acids. CDR3: CASSPPGQGPQNEQFF. CDR3 DNA: TGTGCCAGTAGTCCCCCGGGACAGGGTCCCCAAAATGAGCAGTTCTTC. The full variable domain, its missing parts supplied by reference TRBV19 and TRBJ2-1, is DGGITQSPKYLFRKEGQNVTLSCEQNLNHDAMYWYRQDPGQGLRLIYYSQIVNDFQKGDIAEGYSVSREKKESFPLTVTSAQKNPTAFYLCASSPPGQGPQNEQFFGPGTRLTVL.

The chain has TRBV27 and TRBJ2-5; tentative D call: TRBD2 (5 bases). Trimming stripped 6 bases from V and 3 bases from J, with 11 bases between. The CDR3 consists of 13 residues. Germline CDR1 reads MNHEY; CDR2 reads SMNVEV (reference sequence). The CDR3 coding sequence is TGTGCCAGCAGGGGAGAAAACGAAGAGACCCAGTACTTC. It yields the protein CASRGENEETQYF.

The chain employs TRBV7-2 and TRBJ2-1; 11 bases align to TRBD2. Germline V gene data show CDR1 as SGHTA and CDR2 as FQGNSA. V shed 5 bases, J shed 6 bases, and the junction held 6 bases outside the gene matches. The CDR3 is 15 amino acids. CDR3 amino acids: CASSVSGTSGNEQFF. In DNA, the CDR3 is TGTGCCAGCAGCGTCTCCGGGACTAGCGGCAATGAGCAGTTCTTC.

The chain is built from TRBV30 and TRBJ2-7; TRBD2 matches 7 bases. This CDR3 is built from 17 residues. V dropped 4 bases and J dropped 5; count of bases not matched to a gene: 20. In germline, CDR1 is GTSNPN, CDR2 SVGIG (reference sequence). DNA for the CDR3: TGTGCCTGGAATAGGTTCGGGAGGCGGGAGATGACTCACGAGCAGTACTTC. This sequence encodes CAWNRFGRREMTHEQYF.

The chain uses TRBV3-1 (or the pseudogene TRBV3-2) and TRBJ1-2, with 7 positions matching TRBD1. The V gene's germline CDR1 is LGHDT and CDR2 YNNKEL (reference sequence). Trimming cost V 4 bases and J 4 bases; bases outside gene matches: 6. The CDR3 loop spans 14 amino acids. This CDR3 is CASSRRQGPYGYTF. CDR3 coding DNA: TGTGCCAGCAGCCGCCGACAGGGACCCTATGGCTACACCTTC.

The chain recombines TRBV5-1 with TRBJ1-2, with a weak D call TRBD1 (6 bases). Trimming took off 4 bases at V and 3 bases at J, with 16 bases between the two ends. The CDR3 spans 15 residues. Germline CDR1 SGHRS, CDR2 YFSETQ. Here the CDR3 reads CASSPSWPGDYGYTF. CDR3 nucleotides: TGCGCCAGCAGCCCCTCTTGGCCAGGGGACTATGGCTACACCTTC.

Details on this clone: A much larger clone lies a single base off, so this may be a read error. Other DNA sequences of this sample code for an identical CDR3. J is TRBJ2-2 and V is TRBV6-4, with D perhaps matching TRBD1 (6 bases). Germline-derived CDR1 and CDR2 are MRHNA and SNTAGT. V lost 6 bases and J lost 1, with 9 bases in between. This CDR3 comprises 14 residues. CDR3 protein: CASSLGQNTGELFF. CDR3 in DNA: TGTGCCAGCAGCTTGGGACAGAACACCGGGGAGCTGTTTTTT.

The chain recombines TRBV9 with TRBJ1-4; weak D call: TRBD1 (6 bases). CDR1 SGDLS and CDR2 YYNGEE come from the germline V gene. Trimming removed 4 bases at V and 5 bases at J, with 21 bases between. This CDR3 contains 17 residues. CDR3 nucleotide sequence: TGTGCCAGCAGCTCCCGGGACACCAAAATAGGAAATGAAAAACTGTTTTTT. This gives the protein CASSSRDTKIGNEKLFF.

This chain links TRBV27 with TRBJ2-3; TRBD1 agrees at 10 bases. The J segment lost 4 bases and the V segment lost 6 bases, leaving 10 bases of the junction unmatched. The V gene's germline CDR1 is MNHEY and CDR2 SMNVEV (reference sequence). The CDR3 sequence is 16 residues long. CDR3 bases: TGTGCCAGCAGCCCCAGGGGGACAGGGGAAGCAGATACGCAGTATTTT. It translates to CASSPRGTGEADTQYF.

This chain connects TRBV4-1 to TRBJ2-1; unclear D gene. Trimming removed 0 bases at V and 5 bases at J, with 11 bases between. Per the germline V gene, CDR1 is MGHRA and CDR2 is YSYEKL. The CDR3 covers 15 residues. In DNA form, the CDR3 reads TGCGCCAGCAGCCAAGATGCGAGGTCCAACAATGAGCAGTTCTTC. Residues: CASSQDARSNNEQFF.

This clone was detected only a few times. The J gene is TRBJ2-2, the V gene TRBV21-1; the D segment call TRBD1 is taken from the table without a DNA check. TRBV21-1 is reported as a pseudogene. The CDR3 consists of 18 residues. CDR3 bases: TGTGCCAGCAGCAAAGATCGTGACAGGGGATTGTTTTCCGGGGAGCTGTTTTTT. Its protein product is CASSKDRDRGLFSGELFF.

The chain carries TRBV3-1 (or the pseudogene TRBV3-2) and TRBJ2-5; D may be TRBD2 (6 bases). V was pared by 1 base and J by 5 bases, with 20 bases between. There are 17 residues in the CDR3. The V gene's germline CDR1 is LGHDT and CDR2 YNNKEL (reference sequence). The chain's CDR3 is CASSQAQRATGWETQYF. Written as DNA, the CDR3 is TGTGCCAGCAGCCAAGCCCAGCGGGCGACTGGCTGGGAGACCCAGTACTTC.

V is TRBV30 and J is TRBJ1-5, with D possibly matching TRBD1 (6 bases). V lost 3 bases to trimming and J lost 0 bases, with 9 bases between them. Germline values: CDR1 GTSNPN, CDR2 SVGIG (reference sequence). CDR3 length: 14 amino acids. CDR3: CAWSKGDSNQPQHF. CDR3 bases: TGTGCCTGGAGCAAGGGGGATAGCAATCAGCCCCAGCATTTT. The full variable domain, in which reference TRBV30 and TRBJ1-5 provide the parts outside the CDR3, is SQTIHQWPATLVQPVGSPLSLECTVEGTSNPNLYWYRQAAGRGLQLLFYSVGIGQISSEVPQNLSASRPQDRQFILSSKKLLLSDSGFYLCAWSKGDSNQPQHFGDGTRLSIL.

V is TRBV2 and J is TRBJ2-5, with 11 bases aligning to TRBD2. The CDR3 contains 15 residues. V was clipped by 3 bases and J by 7 bases; unmatched bases: 7. Germline V gene lookup returns CDR1 SNHLY and CDR2 FYNNEI. Written as DNA, the CDR3 is TGTGCCAGCAGTGATGTAGCGGGAGGGGCGGGGACCCAGTACTTC. As protein: CASSDVAGGAGTQYF.

This rearrangement joins TRBV5-5 to TRBJ2-2; a possible D gene is TRBD2 (5 bases). The CDR3 extends over 15 amino acids. The germline V gene encodes CDR1 SGHKS and CDR2 YYEKEE (reference sequence). V dropped 4 bases and J dropped 1 base, with 11 bases sitting between them. The CDR3 is CASSDYTVNTGELFF. The CDR3 nucleotides are TGTGCCAGCAGCGACTATACTGTGAACACCGGGGAGCTGTTTTTT.

The gene calls are TRBV30 and TRBJ1-2; the D is unclear. V lost 3 bases to trimming and J lost 2 bases, with 10 bases between them. CDR1 is GTSNPN, CDR2 SVGIG, per germline (reference sequence). The CDR3 consists of 13 residues. The CDR3 protein is CAWSPGGNYGYTF. The CDR3 nucleotides read TGTGCCTGGAGCCCGGGAGGGAACTATGGCTACACCTTC. Full variable domain (outside the CDR3, taken from reference TRBV30 and TRBJ1-2): SQTIHQWPATLVQPVGSPLSLECTVEGTSNPNLYWYRQAAGRGLQLLFYSVGIGQISSEVPQNLSASRPQDRQFILSSKKLLLSDSGFYLCAWSPGGNYGYTFGSGTRLTVV.

The V gene is TRBV19, the J gene TRBJ2-7; 7 bases line up with TRBD1. Germline V gene lookup returns CDR1 LNHDA and CDR2 SQIVND (reference sequence). The CDR3 has 16 amino acids. Trimming at V came to 3 bases and at J to 4 bases, leaving 12 bases not matched to a gene. The CDR3 loop is CASSINTGTAIYEQYF. The CDR3 bases are TGTGCCAGTAGTATCAACACCGGGACAGCTATTTACGAGCAGTACTTC.

This clone was counted only a few times. The chain couples TRBV7-9 to TRBJ2-7; a possible D gene is TRBD1 (5 bases). CDR1 and CDR2 from the germline V gene are SEHNR and FQNEAQ (reference sequence). CDR3 length: 14 residues. V dropped 5 bases and J dropped 7 bases, with 18 bases sitting between them. CDR3 nucleotides: TGTGCCAGCAGCCAAGAGGCGCAGGGTGAGGAGCAGTACTTC. It codes for CASSQEAQGEEQYF.

This chain links TRBV19 with TRBJ2-5; tentatively, D is TRBD2 (6 bases). Trimming removed 6 bases at V and 0 bases at J, with 11 bases between. Per the germline V gene, CDR1 is LNHDA and CDR2 is SQIVND (reference sequence). This CDR3 spans 14 amino acids. CDR3 nucleotide sequence: TGTGCCAGTAGAGTTCGGGACTACCAAGAGACCCAGTACTTC. Translated, it gives CASRVRDYQETQYF.

J is TRBJ2-1 and V is TRBV12-5, with D tentatively TRBD2 (6 bases). Deletions cut 4 bases from V and 9 bases from J, with 19 bases between. Germline V gene data show CDR1 as LGHNT and CDR2 as FRNRAP. The CDR3 extends over 15 amino acids. This chain's CDR3 is CASGYAGRGLGEQFF. The CDR3 DNA follows: TGTGCTAGTGGTTATGCCGGGAGAGGACTTGGTGAGCAGTTCTTC. Variable domain in full (rest from reference TRBV12-5 and TRBJ2-1): DARVTQTPRHKVTEMGQEVTMRCQPILGHNTVFWYRQTMMQGLELLAYFRNRAPLDDSGMPKDRFSAEMPDATLATLKIQPSEPRDSAVYFCASGYAGRGLGEQFFGPGTRLTVL.